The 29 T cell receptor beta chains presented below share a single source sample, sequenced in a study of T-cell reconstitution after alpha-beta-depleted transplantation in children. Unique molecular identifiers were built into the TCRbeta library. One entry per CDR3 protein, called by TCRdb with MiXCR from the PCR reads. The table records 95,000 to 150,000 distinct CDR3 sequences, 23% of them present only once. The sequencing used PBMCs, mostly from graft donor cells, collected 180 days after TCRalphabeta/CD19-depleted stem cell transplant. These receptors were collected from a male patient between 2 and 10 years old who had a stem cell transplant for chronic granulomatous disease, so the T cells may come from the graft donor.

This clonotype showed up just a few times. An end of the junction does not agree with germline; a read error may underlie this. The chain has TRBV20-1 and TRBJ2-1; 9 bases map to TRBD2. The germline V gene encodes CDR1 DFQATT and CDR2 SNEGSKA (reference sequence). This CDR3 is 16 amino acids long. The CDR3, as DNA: TGCAGTGCCAGAGGGGGCCTAGCGGGGTCCTACAATGAGCAGTTCTTC. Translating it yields CSARGGLAGSYNEQFF.

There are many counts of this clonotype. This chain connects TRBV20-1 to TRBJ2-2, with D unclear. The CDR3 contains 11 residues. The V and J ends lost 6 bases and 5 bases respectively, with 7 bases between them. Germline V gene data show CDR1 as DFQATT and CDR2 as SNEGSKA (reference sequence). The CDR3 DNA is TGCAGTGCCACCCGTACCGGGGAGCTGTTTTTT. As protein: CSATRTGELFF.

The CDR3 coding sequence is TGTGCCAGCAGCCGGGACCTCCCAAAGTACGATGAGCAGTTCTTC. This sequence encodes CASSRDLPKYDEQFF. V is TRBV12-3 or TRBV12-4 and J is TRBJ2-1; the D call may be TRBD1 or TRBD2 (5 bases each). The V end was cut by 6 bases, the J end by 8 bases, with 20 bases between. The CDR3 totals 15 residues.

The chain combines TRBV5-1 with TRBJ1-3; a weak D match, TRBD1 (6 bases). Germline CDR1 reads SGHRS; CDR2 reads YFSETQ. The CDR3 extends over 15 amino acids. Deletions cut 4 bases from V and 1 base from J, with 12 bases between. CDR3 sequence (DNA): TGCGCCAGCAGCCCTGACAGGACGTCTGGAAACACCATATATTTT. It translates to CASSPDRTSGNTIYF.

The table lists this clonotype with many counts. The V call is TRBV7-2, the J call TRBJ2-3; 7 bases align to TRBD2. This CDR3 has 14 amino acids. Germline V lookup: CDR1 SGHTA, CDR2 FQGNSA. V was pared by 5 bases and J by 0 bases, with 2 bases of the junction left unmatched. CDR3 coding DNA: TGTGCCAGCAGCCGGACTAGGAGCACAGATACGCAGTATTTT. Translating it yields CASSRTRSTDTQYF.

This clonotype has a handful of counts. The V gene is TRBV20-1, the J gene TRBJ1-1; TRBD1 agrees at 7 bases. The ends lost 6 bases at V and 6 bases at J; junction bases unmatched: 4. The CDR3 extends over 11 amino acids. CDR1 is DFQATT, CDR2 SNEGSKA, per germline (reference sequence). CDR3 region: CSAKTGSEAFF. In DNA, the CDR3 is TGCAGTGCAAAGACAGGGTCTGAAGCTTTCTTT.

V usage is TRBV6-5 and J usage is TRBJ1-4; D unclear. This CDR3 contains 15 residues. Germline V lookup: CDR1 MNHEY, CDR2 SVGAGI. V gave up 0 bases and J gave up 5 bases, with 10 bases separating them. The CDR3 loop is CASSYSGAENEKLFF. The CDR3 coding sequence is TGTGCCAGCAGTTACTCAGGAGCGGAAAATGAAAAACTGTTTTTT.

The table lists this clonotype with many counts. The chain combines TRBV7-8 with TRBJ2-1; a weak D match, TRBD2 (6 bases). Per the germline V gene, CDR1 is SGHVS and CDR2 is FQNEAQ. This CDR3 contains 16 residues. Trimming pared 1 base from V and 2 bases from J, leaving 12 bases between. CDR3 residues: CASSLGAGMTYNEQFF. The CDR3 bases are TGTGCCAGCAGCTTAGGTGCGGGAATGACCTACAATGAGCAGTTCTTC.

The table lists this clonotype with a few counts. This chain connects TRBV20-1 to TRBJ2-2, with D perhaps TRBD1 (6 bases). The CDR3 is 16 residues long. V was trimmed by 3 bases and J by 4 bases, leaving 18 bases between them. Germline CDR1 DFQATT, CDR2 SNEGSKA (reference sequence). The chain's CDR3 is CSASLHRVVTTGELFF. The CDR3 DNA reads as TGCAGTGCTAGTCTTCACAGGGTTGTTACCACCGGGGAGCTGTTTTTT.

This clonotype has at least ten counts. The CDR3 protein is CSVAGGGGNTEAFF. In DNA, the CDR3 is TGCAGCGTTGCAGGGGGAGGAGGAAACACTGAAGCTTTCTTT. The V gene is TRBV29-1, the J gene TRBJ1-1; 7 bases map to TRBD1. Germline-derived CDR1 and CDR2 are SQVTM and ANQGSEA. This CDR3 is 14 amino acids long. After removal of 4 bases from V and 2 bases from J, the junction contained 7 bases not matched to a gene.

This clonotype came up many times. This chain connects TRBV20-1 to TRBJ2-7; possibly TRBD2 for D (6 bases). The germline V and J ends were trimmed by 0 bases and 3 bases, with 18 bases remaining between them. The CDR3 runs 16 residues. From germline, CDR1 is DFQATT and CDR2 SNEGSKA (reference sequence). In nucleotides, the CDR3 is TGCAGTGCTAGAGATCTGGGAGGTCCTCGGCTCTACGAGCAGTACTTC. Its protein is CSARDLGGPRLYEQYF.

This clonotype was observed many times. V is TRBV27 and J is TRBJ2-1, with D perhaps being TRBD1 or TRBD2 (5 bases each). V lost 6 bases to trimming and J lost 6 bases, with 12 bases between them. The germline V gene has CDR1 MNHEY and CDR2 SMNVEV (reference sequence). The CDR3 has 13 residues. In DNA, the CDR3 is TGTGCCAGCAGCCTCTGGGGGAGCAATGAGCAGTTCTTC. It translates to CASSLWGSNEQFF.

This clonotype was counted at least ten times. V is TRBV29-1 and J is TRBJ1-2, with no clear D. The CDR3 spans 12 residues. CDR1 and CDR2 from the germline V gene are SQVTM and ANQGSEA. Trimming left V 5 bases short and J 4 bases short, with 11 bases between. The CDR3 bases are TGCAGCGTTCAGGAACGGGTCTATGGCTACACCTTC. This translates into CSVQERVYGYTF.

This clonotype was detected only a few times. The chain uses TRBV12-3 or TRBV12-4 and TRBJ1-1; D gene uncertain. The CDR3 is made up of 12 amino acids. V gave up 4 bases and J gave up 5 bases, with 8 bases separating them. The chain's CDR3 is CASSSDPTEAFF. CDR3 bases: TGTGCCAGCAGTTCAGATCCGACTGAAGCTTTCTTT.

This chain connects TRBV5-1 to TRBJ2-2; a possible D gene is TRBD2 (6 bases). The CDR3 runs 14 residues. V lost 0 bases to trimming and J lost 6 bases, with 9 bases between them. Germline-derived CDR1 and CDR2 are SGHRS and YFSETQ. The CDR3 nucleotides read TGCGCCAGCAGCTTGGTCGGGGGATCCGGGGAGCTGTTTTTT. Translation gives CASSLVGGSGELFF.

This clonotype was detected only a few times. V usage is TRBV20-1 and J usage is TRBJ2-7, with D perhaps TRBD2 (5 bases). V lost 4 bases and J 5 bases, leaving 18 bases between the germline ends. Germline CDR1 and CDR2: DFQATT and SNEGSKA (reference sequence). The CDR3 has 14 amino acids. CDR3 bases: TGCAGTGCTAAGGTACGGGATAATGCGCACGAGCAGTACTTC. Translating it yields CSAKVRDNAHEQYF.

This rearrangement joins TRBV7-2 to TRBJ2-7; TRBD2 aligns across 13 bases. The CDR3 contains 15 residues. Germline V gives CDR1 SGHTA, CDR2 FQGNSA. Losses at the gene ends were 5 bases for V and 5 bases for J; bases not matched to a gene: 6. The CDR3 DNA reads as TGTGCCAGCAGCCAAGGACTAGCGGGGGTTGACGAGCAGTACTTC. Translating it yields CASSQGLAGVDEQYF.

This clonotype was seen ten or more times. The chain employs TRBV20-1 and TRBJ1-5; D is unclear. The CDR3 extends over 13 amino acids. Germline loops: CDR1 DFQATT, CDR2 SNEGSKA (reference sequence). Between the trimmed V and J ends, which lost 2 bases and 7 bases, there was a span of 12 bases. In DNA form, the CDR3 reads TGCAGTGCTAGACCGGGAACGGACCAGCCCCAGCATTTT. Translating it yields CSARPGTDQPQHF.

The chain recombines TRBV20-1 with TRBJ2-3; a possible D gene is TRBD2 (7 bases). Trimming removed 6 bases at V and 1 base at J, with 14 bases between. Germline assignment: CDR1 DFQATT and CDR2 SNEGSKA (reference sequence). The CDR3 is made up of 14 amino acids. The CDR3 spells CSASRGGGTDTQYF. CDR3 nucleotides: TGCAGTGCATCGAGGGGGGGCGGCACAGATACGCAGTATTTT.

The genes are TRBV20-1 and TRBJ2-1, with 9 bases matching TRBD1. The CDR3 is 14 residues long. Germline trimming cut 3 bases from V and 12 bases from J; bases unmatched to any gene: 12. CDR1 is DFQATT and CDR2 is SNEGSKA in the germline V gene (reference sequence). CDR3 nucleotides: TGCAGTGCTAGTGTCCCGGACAGGGGCACGGCGCAGTTCTTC. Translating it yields CSASVPDRGTAQFF.

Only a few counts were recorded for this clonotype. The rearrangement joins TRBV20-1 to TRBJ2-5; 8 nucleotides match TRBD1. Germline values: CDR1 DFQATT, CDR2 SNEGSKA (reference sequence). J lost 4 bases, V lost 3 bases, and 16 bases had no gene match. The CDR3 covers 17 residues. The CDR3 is CSARSRQGRVIGETQYF. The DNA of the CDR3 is TGCAGTGCTAGGTCCCGACAGGGGCGGGTGATAGGAGAGACCCAGTACTTC.

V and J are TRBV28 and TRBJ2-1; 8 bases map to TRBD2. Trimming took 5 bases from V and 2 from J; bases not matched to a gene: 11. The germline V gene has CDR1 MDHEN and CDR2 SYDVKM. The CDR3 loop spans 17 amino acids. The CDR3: CASSRVAPGLAYNEQFF. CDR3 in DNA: TGTGCCAGCAGTAGAGTAGCCCCGGGACTAGCCTACAATGAGCAGTTCTTC.

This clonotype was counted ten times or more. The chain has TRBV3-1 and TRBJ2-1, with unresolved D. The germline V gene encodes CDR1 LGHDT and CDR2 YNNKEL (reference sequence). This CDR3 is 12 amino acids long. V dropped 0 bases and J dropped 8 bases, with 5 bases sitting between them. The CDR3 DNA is TGTGCCAGCAGCCAAGATATCCATGAGCAGTTCTTC. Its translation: CASSQDIHEQFF.

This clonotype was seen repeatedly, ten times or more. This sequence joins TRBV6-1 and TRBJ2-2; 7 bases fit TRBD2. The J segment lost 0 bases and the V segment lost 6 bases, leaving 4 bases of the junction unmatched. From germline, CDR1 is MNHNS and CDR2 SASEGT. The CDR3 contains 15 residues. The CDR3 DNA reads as TGTGCCAGCAGCTTTAGCGGGTCGAACACCGGGGAGCTGTTTTTT. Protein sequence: CASSFSGSNTGELFF.

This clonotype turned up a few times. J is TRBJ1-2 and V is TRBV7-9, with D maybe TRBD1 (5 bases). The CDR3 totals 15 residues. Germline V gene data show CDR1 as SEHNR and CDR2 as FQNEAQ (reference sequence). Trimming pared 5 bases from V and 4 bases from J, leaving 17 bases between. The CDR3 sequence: CASSPLISTAYGYTF. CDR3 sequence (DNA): TGTGCCAGCAGCCCCCTAATCTCGACAGCCTATGGCTACACCTTC. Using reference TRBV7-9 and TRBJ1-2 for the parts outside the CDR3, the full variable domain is DTGVSQNPRHKITKRGQNVTFRCDPISEHNRLYWYRQTLGQGPEFLTYFQNEAQLEKSRLLSDRFSAERPKGSFSTLEIQRTEQGDSAMYLCASSPLISTAYGYTFGSGTRLTVV.

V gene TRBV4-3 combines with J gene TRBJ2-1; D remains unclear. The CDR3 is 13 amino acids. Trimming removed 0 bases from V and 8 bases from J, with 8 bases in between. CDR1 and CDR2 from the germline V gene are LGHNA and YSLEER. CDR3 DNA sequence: TGCGCCAGCAGCCAAGACCGGGTACATGAGCAGTTCTTC. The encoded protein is CASSQDRVHEQFF.

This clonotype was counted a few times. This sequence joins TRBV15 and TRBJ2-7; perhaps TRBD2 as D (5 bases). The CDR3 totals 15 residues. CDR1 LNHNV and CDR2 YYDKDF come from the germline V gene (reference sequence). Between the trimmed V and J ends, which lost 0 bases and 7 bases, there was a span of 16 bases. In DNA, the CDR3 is TGTGCCACCAGCAGAGAAACACGGGAAATGAGGGAGCAGTACTTC. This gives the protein CATSRETREMREQYF.

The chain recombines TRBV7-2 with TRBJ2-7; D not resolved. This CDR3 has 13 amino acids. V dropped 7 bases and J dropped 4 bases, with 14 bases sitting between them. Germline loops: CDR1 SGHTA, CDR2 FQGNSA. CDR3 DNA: TGTGCCAGCACCCAACGCCCCGGGTACGAGCAGTACTTC. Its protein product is CASTQRPGYEQYF.

The CDR3 loop is CSVEDRSSRGGNEQFF. In DNA, the CDR3 is TGCAGCGTTGAAGATAGGAGTAGCCGAGGGGGCAATGAGCAGTTCTTC. V is TRBV29-1 and J is TRBJ2-1, with a tentative D call TRBD1 (6 bases). This CDR3 has 16 residues. Germline V gene sequence: CDR1 SQVTM, CDR2 ANQGSEA. The V gene lost 0 bases and the J gene lost 6 bases, with 18 bases spanning the gap.